A single sample gave rise to the 17 T cell receptor beta chains below, sequenced in a study of CD8 T cells in ankylosing spondylitis. MiXCR, run by TCRdb on the 5' RACE reads, gives a single entry per CDR3 protein. The table includes about 220,000 distinct CDR3 sequences, 10% detected once. Material: blood, either unsorted or a sorted T cell fraction (not recorded which). These receptors were collected from a male donor with ankylosing spondylitis or in good health (not recorded which).

This clonotype appeared many times. The CDR3 sequence: CASSPDRGGNQPQHF. The CDR3 DNA follows: TGTGCCAGCTCACCGGACAGGGGAGGCAATCAGCCCCAGCATTTT. The chain is built from TRBV18 and TRBJ1-5; 9 nucleotides agree with TRBD1. The germline CDR1 and CDR2 sequences are KGHSH and LQKENI. There are 15 residues in the CDR3. V lost 3 bases, J lost 2 bases, and 2 bases stayed unmatched.

The table lists this clonotype with many counts. The rearrangement links TRBV5-5 to TRBJ1-5; D not certain. V was trimmed by 0 bases and J by 6 bases, leaving 4 bases between them. Germline values: CDR1 SGHKS, CDR2 YYEKEE (reference sequence). This CDR3 has 12 amino acids. The CDR3 reads CASSLGSQPQHF. In DNA form, the CDR3 reads TGTGCCAGCAGCTTGGGAAGTCAGCCCCAGCATTTT.

This clonotype occurred many times. This chain uses TRBV7-2 with TRBJ2-7, with 9 bases aligning to TRBD2. This CDR3 has 16 amino acids. The germline CDR1 and CDR2 sequences are SGHTA and FQGNSA. V was clipped by 5 bases and J by 5 bases; unmatched bases: 13. CDR3 bases: TGTGCCAGCAGCCCAACGATTAGCGGGGGTGCCCACGAGCAGTACTTC. It specifies CASSPTISGGAHEQYF.

The rearrangement joins TRBV20-1 to TRBJ1-1; possible D gene TRBD1, 6 bases. Germline loops: CDR1 DFQATT, CDR2 SNEGSKA (reference sequence). Trimming took off 0 bases at V and 1 base at J, with 12 bases between the two ends. The CDR3 is 15 amino acids. The CDR3: CSARDPGQPNTEAFF. The CDR3 DNA reads as TGCAGTGCTAGAGATCCCGGACAGCCGAACACTGAAGCTTTCTTT.

The rearrangement joins TRBV18 to TRBJ1-5; D is perhaps TRBD1 (5 bases). Germline assignment: CDR1 KGHSH and CDR2 LQKENI. V gave up 1 base and J gave up 7 bases, with 23 bases separating them. The CDR3 spans 18 residues. The CDR3 nucleotides read TGTGCCAGCTCACCACGAGGAGGGGTCTCACTTGATGAACAGCCCCAGCATTTT. Translating gives CASSPRGGVSLDEQPQHF.

The chain has TRBV4-2 and TRBJ2-3; TRBD2 matches at 8 bases. The trim removed 0 bases at V and 6 bases at J, leaving 8 bases unmatched. This CDR3 comprises 16 residues. The germline CDR1 and CDR2 sequences are LGHNA and YNFKEQ. The CDR3 DNA reads TGTGCCAGCAGCCAAGATCTTCAAGCGGGGGACGATACGCAGTATTTT. The encoded protein is CASSQDLQAGDDTQYF.

Turning to this clonotype: Since a much larger clone is just one base distant, this may be a read error. The J gene is TRBJ1-2, the V gene TRBV5-1; TRBD1 agrees at 7 bases. The CDR3 consists of 14 residues. Germline V gives CDR1 SGHRS, CDR2 YFSETQ. The chain's CDR3 is CASREGTANYGDTF. The CDR3 DNA sequence: TGCGCCAGCAGGGAAGGGACAGCTAACTATGGCGACACCTTC.

This clonotype was counted many times. This chain uses TRBV12-3 or TRBV12-4 with TRBJ1-2; TRBD1 agrees at 7 bases. This CDR3 region has 14 residues. V dropped 7 bases and J dropped 7; count of bases not matched to a gene: 12. Here the CDR3 reads CASTTTGKVSGYTF. CDR3 nucleotides: TGTGCCAGCACCACGACAGGGAAGGTCTCTGGCTACACCTTC.

Ten or more counts support this clonotype. J is TRBJ1-2 and V is TRBV3-1; TRBD1 matches at 7 bases. Germline CDR1 is LGHDT and CDR2 is YNNKEL (reference sequence). This CDR3 spans 15 amino acids. V lost 5 bases and J lost 6; bases outside the gene matches: 12. CDR3 nucleotide sequence: TGTGCCAGCAGCTTGAGTGGAGACAGGGCGGATGGCTACACCTTC. Its translation is CASSLSGDRADGYTF. Complete variable domain (other parts from reference TRBV3-1 and TRBJ1-2): DTAVSQTPKYLVTQMGNDKSIKCEQNLGHDTMYWYKQDSKKFLKIMFSYNNKELIINETVPNRFSPKSPDKAHLNLHINSLELGDSAVYFCASSLSGDRADGYTFGSGTRLTVV.

The rearrangement uses TRBV12-3 or TRBV12-4 and TRBJ2-7, with 8 nucleotides matching TRBD1. With 3 bases clipped from V and 5 bases from J, the junction kept 3 bases outside the gene matches. The length of the CDR3 is 13 residues. The DNA of the CDR3 is TGTGCCAGCAGTTTCGACAGGGGCGACGAGCAGTACTTC. The encoded protein is CASSFDRGDEQYF.

This chain uses TRBV13 with TRBJ2-3; 8 bases line up with TRBD2. Germline V gene data show CDR1 as PRHDT and CDR2 as FYEKMQ (reference sequence). With V trimmed by 5 bases and J by 2 bases, 6 bases remained unmatched. This CDR3 is built from 15 residues. This CDR3 is CASSDFSGDTDTQYF. The CDR3 nucleotides read TGTGCCAGCAGCGACTTTAGCGGGGACACAGATACGCAGTATTTT.

The chain joins TRBV11-3 to TRBJ2-5; 8 nucleotides line up with TRBD1. Germline lookup yields CDR1 SGHNT and CDR2 YENEEA. V lost 5 bases and J lost 0; bases outside the gene matches: 5. The CDR3 covers 15 residues. CDR3 bases: TGTGCCAGCAGCGAACGGACAGGGTACCAAGAGACCCAGTACTTC. Translation: CASSERTGYQETQYF.

The sample holds many counts of this clonotype. The J gene is TRBJ2-1, the V gene TRBV6-4; tentatively, D is TRBD2 (5 bases). The V and J ends lost 3 bases and 15 bases respectively, with 24 bases between them. Germline-derived CDR1 and CDR2 are MRHNA and SNTAGT. CDR3 size: 15 residues. The CDR3 reads CASSESSGKVYSLFF. CDR3 coding DNA: TGTGCCAGCAGTGAGTCCAGCGGCAAGGTATATAGTCTGTTCTTC.

This clonotype has at least ten counts. The V call is TRBV20-1, the J call TRBJ2-7; tentative D call: TRBD1 (5 bases). The V gene's germline CDR1 is DFQATT and CDR2 SNEGSKA (reference sequence). V lost 1 base and J 4 bases, leaving 8 bases between the germline ends. The CDR3 has 12 amino acids. The DNA of the CDR3 is TGCAGTGCTAGAGTTGCAGGGTACGAGCAGTACTTC. This gives the protein CSARVAGYEQYF.

This clonotype was picked up many times. The genes are TRBV12-3 or TRBV12-4 and TRBJ1-2; D is ambiguous. The CDR3 extends over 15 amino acids. Trimming took 1 base from V and 2 from J, leaving 11 bases between them. Written as DNA, the CDR3 is TGTGCCAGCAGTTTAGGAGGCAGGAAGAACTATGGCTACACCTTC. It codes for CASSLGGRKNYGYTF.

The V call is TRBV28, the J call TRBJ2-2, with TRBD1 matching 7 bases. CDR3 length: 18 residues. J gave up 3 bases and V 2 bases, and 12 bases lay outside the gene matches. Germline lookup yields CDR1 MDHEN and CDR2 SYDVKM. The CDR3: CASSLQRTGPLDTGELFF. CDR3 nucleotides: TGTGCCAGCAGTTTACAAAGGACAGGTCCCTTGGACACCGGGGAGCTGTTTTTT.

This clonotype was found many times. The chain uses TRBV5-1 and TRBJ1-5; D perhaps matches TRBD1 (5 bases). V was trimmed by 5 bases and J by 2 bases, leaving 17 bases between them. Per germline, CDR1 SGHRS and CDR2 YFSETQ. The CDR3 is 16 residues long. The CDR3 DNA follows: TGCGCCAGCAGGCCGGGGGGTACCCCTGGCAATCAGCCCCAGCATTTT. This encodes CASRPGGTPGNQPQHF.